The 6 T cell receptor beta chains presented below share a single source sample, sequenced in a study of metastatic and nonmetastatic thyroid tumors. TCRdb redid the clone calls on the PCR reads using MiXCR. The sample has about 40,000 clones; 10% to 12% are singletons. All patients were untreated before thyroid surgery. Sequenced input: blood. Receptor source: a female donor with papillary thyroid cancer or a benign thyroid nodule (not recorded which). Some clones in this sample may be carry-over from other donors' samples.

In this sample, this clone turned up many times. The chain carries TRBV7-2 and TRBJ2-1, with D possibly matching TRBD1 (5 bases). Between the trimmed V and J ends, which lost 5 bases and 10 bases, there was a span of 18 bases. The CDR3 is made up of 14 amino acids. CDR1 is SGHTA, CDR2 FQGNSA, per germline. The CDR3 spells CASSNLYPHREQFF. CDR3 in DNA: TGTGCCAGCAGCAATCTCTACCCCCACAGGGAGCAGTTCTTC.

There are many counts of this clone. Other DNA sequences in the same sample also yield this CDR3. The chain carries TRBV12-3 or TRBV12-4 and TRBJ1-2; D gene ambiguous. The CDR3 has 13 amino acids. The ends were cut back, 8 bases at V and 14 bases at J, with 24 bases in the middle. CDR3 protein: CASRSTEIGHGTF. Written as DNA, the CDR3 is TGTGCCAGCCGATCTACAGAGATTGGTCATGGTACCTTC.

In this sample, this clone turned up many times. V usage is TRBV2 and J usage is TRBJ2-1; the D is unclear. Germline CDR1 and CDR2: SNHLY and FYNNEI. Trimming cost V 2 bases and J 8 bases, with 4 bases left between them. The CDR3 consists of 11 residues. The CDR3 nucleotides read TGTGCCAGCAGTGAAAGTTATGAGCAGTTCTTC. Translation gives CASSESYEQFF.

This clone was counted many times. The chain couples TRBV2 to TRBJ2-1; weak D call: TRBD1 (6 bases). The length of the CDR3 is 16 residues. The V gene's germline CDR1 is SNHLY and CDR2 FYNNEI. V shed 0 bases and J shed 9 bases, with 18 bases lying between them. Here the CDR3 reads CASSEAGAGERLEQFF. Written as DNA, the CDR3 is TGTGCCAGCAGTGAAGCGGGTGCAGGGGAAAGACTTGAGCAGTTCTTC.

The table lists this clone with many counts. V gene TRBV20-1 combines with J gene TRBJ2-2; 11 bases line up with TRBD2. The CDR3 is 16 residues long. Unmatched junction bases numbered 5, after V lost 1 base and J lost 4 bases. Germline V gives CDR1 DFQATT, CDR2 SNEGSKA (reference sequence). CDR3 loop: CSARVAGGPGTGELFF. Written as DNA, the CDR3 is TGCAGTGCTAGAGTAGCGGGAGGGCCCGGCACCGGGGAGCTGTTTTTT.

Many counts were recorded for this clone. The chain couples TRBV18 to TRBJ2-7; D not certain. The germline CDR1 and CDR2 sequences are KGHSH and LQKENI. V was cut by 2 bases and J by 5 bases, with 13 bases left in between. This CDR3 is 14 amino acids long. The CDR3 loop reads CASSPAASTNEQYF. Written as DNA, the CDR3 is TGTGCCAGCTCACCAGCAGCGTCCACCAACGAGCAGTACTTC. Variable domain in full (rest from reference TRBV18 and TRBJ2-7): NAGVMQNPRHLVRRRGQEARLRCSPMKGHSHVYWYRQLPEEGLKFMVYLQKENIIDESGMPKERFSAEFPKEGPSILRIQQVVRGDSAAYFCASSPAASTNEQYFGPGTRLTVT.